One sample yielded the 9 T cell receptor beta chains listed below, sequenced in a study of blood T cell repertoires in COVID-19 (TCRdb year 2020). The receptor library was made with the immunoSEQ multiplex PCR assay. Held by TCRdb, this immuneACCESS table contains in-frame sequences only and omits some clones. Under half of the omission traces to an unresolved V gene where checked; the cause of the rest is unknown. The sample table contains around 200,000 clones; only one count was recorded for 87% of them. The top ten constitute 10% of the sample. The specimen sequenced was PBMCs or T cells enriched from blood (not recorded which). These receptors all come from a young man with acute COVID-19.

This chain connects TRBV19 to TRBJ2-2; 13 bases match TRBD2. Trimming took 4 bases from V and 5 from J; bases not matched to a gene: 13. The CDR3 runs to 19 residues. Germline V gene sequence: CDR1 LNHDA, CDR2 SQIVND (reference sequence). CDR3 sequence (DNA): TGTGCCAGTAGTAAACTAGCGGGAGGGCCCTCGGGGAGTACCGGGGAGCTGTTTTTT. Translated, it gives CASSKLAGGPSGSTGELFF.

This clone has a single count. This CDR3 is also generated by other DNA sequences in the sample. The chain uses TRBV18 and TRBJ1-1; the match to TRBD1 covers 7 bases. CDR1 and CDR2 (germline): KGHSH, LQKENI. J was trimmed by 1 base and V by 6 bases; bases with no gene match: 2. This CDR3 has 13 amino acids. The CDR3 DNA sequence: TGTGCCAGCTCCGGACAGGAGAACACTGAAGCTTTCTTT. Translated: CASSGQENTEAFF.

The CDR3 sequence is CASSGGQGANYGYTF. The CDR3 DNA reads TGCGCCAGCAGCGGGGGACAGGGTGCCAACTATGGCTACACCTTC. The chain employs TRBV5-1 and TRBJ1-2; TRBD1 matches at 9 bases. After removal of 4 bases from V and 2 bases from J, the junction contained 6 bases not matched to a gene. This CDR3 contains 15 residues. CDR1 is SGHRS, CDR2 YFSETQ, per germline.

The V call is TRBV7-9, the J call TRBJ1-5; D not certain. The CDR3 length is 13 residues. Germline V lookup: CDR1 SEHNR, CDR2 FQNEAQ (reference sequence). The V end was cut by 8 bases, the J end by 0 bases, with 8 bases between. The CDR3 reads CASHEDSNQPQHF. The CDR3, as DNA: TGTGCCAGCCACGAGGATAGCAATCAGCCCCAGCATTTT.

CDR3 nucleotides: TGCGCCAGCAGCTTGGTGGCCAGAACAGGGCCCCGGGAGTATTTT. It specifies CASSLVARTGPREYF. The V call is TRBV5-1, the J call TRBJ2-3, with D possibly TRBD1 on 6 matching bases. The germline CDR1 and CDR2 sequences are SGHRS and YFSETQ. The germline V and J ends were trimmed by 0 bases and 13 bases, with 21 bases remaining between them. The CDR3 consists of 15 residues.

This clone was observed a single time. One junction end disagrees with the germline gene, perhaps due to a read error. V and J are TRBV25-1 and TRBJ1-1; 10 positions match TRBD1. In germline, CDR1 is MGHDK, CDR2 SYGVNS. The CDR3 covers 16 residues. DNA for the CDR3: TGTGCCAGCAGTCCTCGGACAGGGGGGAGAAACAGTGAAGCTTTCTTT. It encodes CASSPRTGGRNSEAFF.

The CDR3 bases are TGTGCCAGCAGCTCGGGACAGGAGTATACACCCCTCCACTTT. As protein: CASSSGQEYTPLHF. J is TRBJ1-6 and V is TRBV5-6; 8 bases map to TRBD1. V was pared by 3 bases and J by 11 bases, with 7 bases of the junction left unmatched. Germline V gene sequence: CDR1 SGHDT, CDR2 YYEEEE. The CDR3 runs 14 residues.

This clone has a handful of counts. This CDR3 is CASTYFAGGPPKQYF. DNA of the CDR3: TGTGCCAGCACTTACTTTGCGGGAGGGCCGCCGAAGCAGTACTTC. The rearrangement joins TRBV28 to TRBJ2-7, with 9 nucleotides matching TRBD2. Germline V gives CDR1 MDHEN, CDR2 SYDVKM. Germline trimming cut 7 bases from V and 8 bases from J; bases unmatched to any gene: 15. The CDR3 runs 15 residues.

The sample holds a few counts of this clone. The chain uses TRBV29-1 and TRBJ1-2; D gene unclear. This CDR3 has 12 amino acids. V lost 0 bases and J 7 bases, leaving 9 bases between the germline ends. The germline CDR1 and CDR2 sequences are SQVTM and ANQGSEA. Here the CDR3 DNA reads TGCAGCGTTGAAGAGTCCGCGCGTGGCTACACCTTC. Residues: CSVEESARGYTF.